This T cell receptor beta chain was profiled in a study of T cell changes during pregnancy in multiple sclerosis (dated by TCRdb to about 2019). General notes on the study: The study examined how the T cell repertoire changed over the course of pregnancy in women with multiple sclerosis.

This clone appeared a single time. What antigen it recognizes has not been identified. No base qualities exist here, and no much larger clone lies one base off it. From its cysteine to its phenylalanine, the CDR3 spans 16 amino acids. The retained sequence is limited to the CDR3, 48 bases, with the frame set at the first base. V has 3 bases trimmed and J has 2 bases trimmed; junction bases matching no gene number 9. For CDR1 and CDR2, the germline V gene lists KGHSH and LQKENI. Library construction relied on the immunoSEQ multiplex PCR assay. TCRdb re-hosts the immuneACCESS table, in-frame sequences only. Its copies lack some clones; in the studies checked, an unresolved V gene accounts for under half of them, and the cause for the rest is not known. For this sample the table gives under 80,000 clones, of which about nine tenths were detected only once. Together, the top ten hold approximately 1.4% of the sample.

The sequence was obtained from a female donor with multiple sclerosis, enrolled in a pregnancy study. This specimen was peripheral blood, taken in the second trimester of pregnancy. Here the chain combines TRBV18 and TRBJ2-5; a stretch of 7 junction bases matches TRBD1. The DNA is TGTGCCAGCTCACCCCGACAGGGTGTAGGACAAGAGACCCAGTACTTC. Translation gives CASSPRQGVGQETQYF.